This record concerns one TCR beta chain sequence. The CDR3 extends over 13 amino acids. Trimming took off 5 bases at V and 7 bases at J, with 14 bases between the two ends. CDR1 and CDR2 from the germline V gene are GTSNPN and SVGIG (reference sequence). This record comes from a study of cytomegalovirus exposure and HLA in healthy donors. Amplification used 60 Vbeta primers and 13 Jbeta primers. This table comes from immunoSEQ multiplex PCR, and its TCRdb copy is limited to in-frame clones, with some not included. The sample holds about 170,000 clones, around four fifths seen once. Sequenced material: PBMCs. The chain is built from TRBV30 and TRBJ2-2, with a possible D match to TRBD2 (6 bases). The sequence derives from a girl aged 2 to 10 in good health and CMV-seropositive. The chain's CDR3 is CAWALSEGGELFF. The CDR3 DNA sequence: TGTGCCTGGGCTTTGTCGGAGGGCGGGGAGCTGTTTTTT.